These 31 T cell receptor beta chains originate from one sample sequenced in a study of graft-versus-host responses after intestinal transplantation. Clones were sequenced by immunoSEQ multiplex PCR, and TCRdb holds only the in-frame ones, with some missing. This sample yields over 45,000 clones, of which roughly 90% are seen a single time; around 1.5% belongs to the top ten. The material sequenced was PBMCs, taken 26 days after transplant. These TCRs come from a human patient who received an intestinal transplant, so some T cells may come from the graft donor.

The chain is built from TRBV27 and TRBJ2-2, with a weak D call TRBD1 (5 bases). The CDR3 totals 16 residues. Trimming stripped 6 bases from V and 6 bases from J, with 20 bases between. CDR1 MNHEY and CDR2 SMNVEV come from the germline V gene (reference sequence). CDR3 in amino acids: CASSSTDSPRAGELFF. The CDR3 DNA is TGTGCCAGCAGCTCAACCGACAGTCCTAGGGCCGGGGAGCTGTTTTTT.

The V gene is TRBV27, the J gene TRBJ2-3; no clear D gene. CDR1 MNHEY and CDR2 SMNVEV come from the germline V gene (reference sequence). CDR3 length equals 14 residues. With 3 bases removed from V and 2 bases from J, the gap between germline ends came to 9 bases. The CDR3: CASSFGLNTDTQYF. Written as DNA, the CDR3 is TGTGCCAGCAGTTTCGGGTTAAACACAGATACGCAGTATTTT.

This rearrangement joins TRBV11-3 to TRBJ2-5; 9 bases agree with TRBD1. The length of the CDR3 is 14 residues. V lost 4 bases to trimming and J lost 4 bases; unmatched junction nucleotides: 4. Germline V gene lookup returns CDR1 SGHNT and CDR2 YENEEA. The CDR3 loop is CASSSTGGRETQYF. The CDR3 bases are TGTGCCAGCAGCTCGACAGGGGGGAGAGAGACCCAGTACTTC.

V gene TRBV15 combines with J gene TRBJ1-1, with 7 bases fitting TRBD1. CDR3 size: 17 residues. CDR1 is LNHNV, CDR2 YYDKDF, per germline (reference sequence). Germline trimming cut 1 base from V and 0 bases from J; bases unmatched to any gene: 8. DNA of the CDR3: TGTGCCACCAGCAGAGCACAGGGGCCGGGGTTGAACACTGAAGCTTTCTTT. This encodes CATSRAQGPGLNTEAFF.

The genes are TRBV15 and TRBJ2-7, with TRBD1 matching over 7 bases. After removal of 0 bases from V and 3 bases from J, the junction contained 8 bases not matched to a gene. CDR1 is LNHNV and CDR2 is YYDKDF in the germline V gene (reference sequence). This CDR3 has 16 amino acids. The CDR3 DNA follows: TGTGCCACCAGCAGAGATCTGAGGACAGGCATCTACGAGCAGTACTTC. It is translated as CATSRDLRTGIYEQYF.

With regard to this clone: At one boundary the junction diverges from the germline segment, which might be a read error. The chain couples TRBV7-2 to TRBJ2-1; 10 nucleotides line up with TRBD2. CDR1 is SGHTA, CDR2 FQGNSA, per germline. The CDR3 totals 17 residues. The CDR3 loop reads CASTLPSGGSSYNEQFF. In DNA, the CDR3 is TGTGCCAGCACCTTACCTAGCGGGGGAAGCTCCTACAATGAGCAGTTCTTC. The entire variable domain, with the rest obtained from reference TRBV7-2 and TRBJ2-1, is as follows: GAGVSQSPSNKVTEKGKDVELRCDPISGHTALYWYRQSLGQGLEFLIYFQGNSAPDKSGLPSDRFSAERTGGSVSTLTIQRTQQEDSAVYLCASTLPSGGSSYNEQFFGPGTRLTVL.

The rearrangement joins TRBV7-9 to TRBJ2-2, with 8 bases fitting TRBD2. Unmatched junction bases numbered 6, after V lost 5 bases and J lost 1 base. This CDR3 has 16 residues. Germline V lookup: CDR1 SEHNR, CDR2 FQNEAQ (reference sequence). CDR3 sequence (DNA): TGTGCCAGCAGCCGCCCGGGACTAGGGAACACCGGGGAGCTGTTTTTT. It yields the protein CASSRPGLGNTGELFF.

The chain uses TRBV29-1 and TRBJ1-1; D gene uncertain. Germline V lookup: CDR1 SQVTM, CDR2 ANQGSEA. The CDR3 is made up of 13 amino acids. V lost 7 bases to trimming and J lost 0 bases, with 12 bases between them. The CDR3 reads CSGSYRLNTEAFF. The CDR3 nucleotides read TGCAGCGGTAGTTATCGGTTGAACACTGAAGCTTTCTTT.

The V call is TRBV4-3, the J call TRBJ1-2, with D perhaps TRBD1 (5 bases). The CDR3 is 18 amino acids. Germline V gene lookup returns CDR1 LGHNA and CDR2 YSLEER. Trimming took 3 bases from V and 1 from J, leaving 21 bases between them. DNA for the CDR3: TGCGCCAGCAGCCACGAACCTGATGGGGCAGTTGATAACTATGGCTACACCTTC. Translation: CASSHEPDGAVDNYGYTF.

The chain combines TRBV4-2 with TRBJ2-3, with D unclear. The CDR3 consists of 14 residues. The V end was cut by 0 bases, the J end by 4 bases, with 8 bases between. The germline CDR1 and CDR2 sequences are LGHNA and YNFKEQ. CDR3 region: CASSQERDSDTQYF. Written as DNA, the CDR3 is TGTGCCAGCAGCCAAGAGAGAGACTCAGATACGCAGTATTTT.

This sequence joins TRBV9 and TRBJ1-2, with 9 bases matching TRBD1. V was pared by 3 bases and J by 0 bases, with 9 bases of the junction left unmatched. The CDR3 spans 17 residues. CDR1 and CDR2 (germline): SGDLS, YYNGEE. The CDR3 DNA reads TGTGCCAGCAGCGGCGGGACAGGGATCGAATCTAACTATGGCTACACCTTC. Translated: CASSGGTGIESNYGYTF.

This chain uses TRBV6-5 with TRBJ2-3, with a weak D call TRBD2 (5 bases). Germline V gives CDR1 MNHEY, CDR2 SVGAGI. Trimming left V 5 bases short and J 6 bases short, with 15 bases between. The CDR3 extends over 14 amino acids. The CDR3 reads CASSARDPRDTQYF. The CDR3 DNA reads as TGTGCCAGCAGTGCACGGGATCCCCGGGATACGCAGTATTTT.

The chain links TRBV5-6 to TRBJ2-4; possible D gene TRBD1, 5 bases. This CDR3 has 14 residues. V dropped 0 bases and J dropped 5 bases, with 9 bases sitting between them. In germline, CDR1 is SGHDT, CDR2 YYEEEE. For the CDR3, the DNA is TGTGCCAGCAGCTTGGAAGGGGTACAAAACATTCAGTACTTC. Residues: CASSLEGVQNIQYF. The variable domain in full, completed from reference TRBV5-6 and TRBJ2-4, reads DAGVTQSPTHLIKTRGQQVTLRCSPKSGHDTVSWYQQALGQGPQFIFQYYEEEERQRGNFPDRFSGHQFPNYSSELNVNALLLGDSALYLCASSLEGVQNIQYFGAGTRLSVL.

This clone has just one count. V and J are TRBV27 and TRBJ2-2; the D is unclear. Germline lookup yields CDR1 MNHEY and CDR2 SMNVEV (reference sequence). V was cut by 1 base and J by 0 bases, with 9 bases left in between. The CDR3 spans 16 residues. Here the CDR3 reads CASSLWQSTNTGELFF. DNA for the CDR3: TGTGCCAGCAGTTTATGGCAGTCCACGAACACCGGGGAGCTGTTTTTT.

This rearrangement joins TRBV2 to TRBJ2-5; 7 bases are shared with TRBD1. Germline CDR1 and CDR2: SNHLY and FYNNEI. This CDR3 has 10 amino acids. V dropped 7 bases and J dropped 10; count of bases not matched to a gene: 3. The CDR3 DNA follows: TGTGCCAGCACAGACAGGGTCCAGTACTTC. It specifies CASTDRVQYF. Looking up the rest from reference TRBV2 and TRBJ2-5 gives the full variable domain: EPEVTQTPSHQVTQMGQEVILRCVPISNHLYFYWYRQILGQKVEFLVSFYNNEISEKSEIFDDQFSVERPDGSNFTLKIRSTKLEDSAMYFCASTDRVQYFGPGTRLLVL.

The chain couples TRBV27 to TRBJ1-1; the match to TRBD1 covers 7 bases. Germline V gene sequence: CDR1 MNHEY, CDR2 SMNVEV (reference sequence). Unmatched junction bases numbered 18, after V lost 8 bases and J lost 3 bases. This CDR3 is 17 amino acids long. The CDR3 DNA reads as TGTGCCAGCCAATCGGAGGGGGCGGGAAGTGAGTACACTGAAGCTTTCTTT. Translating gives CASQSEGAGSEYTEAFF.

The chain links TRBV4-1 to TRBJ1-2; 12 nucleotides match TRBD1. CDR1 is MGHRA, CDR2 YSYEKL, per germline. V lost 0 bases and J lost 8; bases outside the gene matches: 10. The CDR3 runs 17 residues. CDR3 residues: CASSQDSSWDRGLGYTF. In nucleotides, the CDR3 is TGCGCCAGCAGCCAAGATTCCTCCTGGGACAGGGGGCTCGGCTACACCTTC.

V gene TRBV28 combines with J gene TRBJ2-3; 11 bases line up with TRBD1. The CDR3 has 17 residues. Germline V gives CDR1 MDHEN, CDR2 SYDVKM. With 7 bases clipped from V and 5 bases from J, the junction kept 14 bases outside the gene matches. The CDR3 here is CASTEGGAGTGGDTQYF. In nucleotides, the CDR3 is TGTGCCAGCACCGAGGGGGGGGCCGGGACAGGGGGAGATACGCAGTATTTT.

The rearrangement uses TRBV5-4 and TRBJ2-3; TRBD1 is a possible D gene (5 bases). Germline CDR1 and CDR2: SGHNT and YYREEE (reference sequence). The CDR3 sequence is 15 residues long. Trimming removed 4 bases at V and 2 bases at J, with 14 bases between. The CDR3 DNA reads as TGTGCCAGCAGCCAACAAGCAGGGTCCACAGATACGCAGTATTTT. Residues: CASSQQAGSTDTQYF. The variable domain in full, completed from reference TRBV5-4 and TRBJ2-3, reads ETGVTQSPTHLIKTRGQQVTLRCSSQSGHNTVSWYQQALGQGPQFIFQYYREEENGRGNFPPRFSGLQFPNYSSELNVNALELDDSALYLCASSQQAGSTDTQYFGPGTRLTVL.

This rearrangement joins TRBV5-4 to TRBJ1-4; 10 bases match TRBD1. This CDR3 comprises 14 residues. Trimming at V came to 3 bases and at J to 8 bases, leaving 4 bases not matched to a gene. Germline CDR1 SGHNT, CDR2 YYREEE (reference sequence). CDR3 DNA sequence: TGTGCCAGCAGCTCGACAGGGGGCGAAGAAAAACTGTTTTTT. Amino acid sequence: CASSSTGGEEKLFF.

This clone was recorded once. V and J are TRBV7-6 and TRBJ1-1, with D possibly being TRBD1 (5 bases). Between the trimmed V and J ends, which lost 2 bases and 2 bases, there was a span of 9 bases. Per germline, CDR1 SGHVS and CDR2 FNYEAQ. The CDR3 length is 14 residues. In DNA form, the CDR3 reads TGTGCCAGCAGCTTAACCGACAGCAACACTGAAGCTTTCTTT. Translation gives CASSLTDSNTEAFF.

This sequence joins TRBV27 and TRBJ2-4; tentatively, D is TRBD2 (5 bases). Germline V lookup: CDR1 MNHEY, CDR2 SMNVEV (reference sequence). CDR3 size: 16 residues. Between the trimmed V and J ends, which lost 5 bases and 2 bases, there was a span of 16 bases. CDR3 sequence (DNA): TGTGCCAGCAGTCAATCGGGGTATAGTCCCAAAAACATTCAGTACTTC. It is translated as CASSQSGYSPKNIQYF.

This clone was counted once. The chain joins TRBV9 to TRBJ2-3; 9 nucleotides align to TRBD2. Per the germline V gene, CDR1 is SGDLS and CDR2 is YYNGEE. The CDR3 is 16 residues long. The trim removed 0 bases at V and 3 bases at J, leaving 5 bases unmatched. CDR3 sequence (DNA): TGTGCCAGCAGCGTAGATGGCGGGGGGGCAACAGATACGCAGTATTTT. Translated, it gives CASSVDGGGATDTQYF.

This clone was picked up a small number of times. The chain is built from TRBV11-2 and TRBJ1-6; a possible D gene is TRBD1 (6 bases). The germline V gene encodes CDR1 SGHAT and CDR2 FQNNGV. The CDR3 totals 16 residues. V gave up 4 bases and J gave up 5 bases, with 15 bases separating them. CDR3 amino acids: CASSSTGFYDNSPLHF. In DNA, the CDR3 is TGTGCCAGCAGCTCAACAGGGTTTTATGATAATTCACCCCTCCACTTT.

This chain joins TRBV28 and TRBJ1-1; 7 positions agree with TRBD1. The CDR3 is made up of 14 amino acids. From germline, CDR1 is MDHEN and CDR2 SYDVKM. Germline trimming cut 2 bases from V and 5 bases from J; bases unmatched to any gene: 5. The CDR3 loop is CASSLNRGRTEAFF. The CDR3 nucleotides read TGTGCCAGCAGTTTAAACAGGGGTAGGACTGAAGCTTTCTTT.

The CDR3 loop is CSVATGAGNYGYTF. In nucleotides, the CDR3 is TGCAGCGTGGCCACAGGGGCGGGCAACTATGGCTACACCTTC. V usage is TRBV29-1 and J usage is TRBJ1-2, with TRBD1 identical over 7 bases. The V and J ends lost 6 bases and 2 bases, in that order; junction bases with no gene match: 9. This CDR3 region has 14 residues. From germline, CDR1 is SQVTM and CDR2 ANQGSEA.

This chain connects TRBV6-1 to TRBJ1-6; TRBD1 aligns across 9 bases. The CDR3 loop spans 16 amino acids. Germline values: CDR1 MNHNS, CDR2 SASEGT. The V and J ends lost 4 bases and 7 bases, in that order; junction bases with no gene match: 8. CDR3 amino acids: CASSAFRDRANSPLHF. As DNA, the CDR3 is TGTGCCAGCAGTGCGTTCCGGGACAGGGCAAATTCACCCCTCCACTTT.

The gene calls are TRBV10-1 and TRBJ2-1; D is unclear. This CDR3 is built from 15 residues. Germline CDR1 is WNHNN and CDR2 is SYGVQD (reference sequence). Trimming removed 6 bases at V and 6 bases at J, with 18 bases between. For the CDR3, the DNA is TGCGCCAGCAGCCAACGTTGGCCCTCCCTCAATGAGCAGTTCTTC. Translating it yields CASSQRWPSLNEQFF.

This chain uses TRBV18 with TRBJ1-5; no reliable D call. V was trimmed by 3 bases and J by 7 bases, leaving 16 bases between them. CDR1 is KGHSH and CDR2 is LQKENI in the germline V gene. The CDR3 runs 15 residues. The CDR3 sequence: CASSPYVGDEQPQHF. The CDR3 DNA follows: TGTGCCAGCTCACCGTACGTCGGTGATGAACAGCCCCAGCATTTT.

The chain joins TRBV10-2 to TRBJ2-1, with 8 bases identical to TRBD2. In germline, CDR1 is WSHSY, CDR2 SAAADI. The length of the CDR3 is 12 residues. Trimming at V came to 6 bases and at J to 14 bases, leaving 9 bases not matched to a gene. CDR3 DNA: TGCGCCAGCAGCCCCCCAGCGGGGGCAGAGTTCTTC. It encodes CASSPPAGAEFF.

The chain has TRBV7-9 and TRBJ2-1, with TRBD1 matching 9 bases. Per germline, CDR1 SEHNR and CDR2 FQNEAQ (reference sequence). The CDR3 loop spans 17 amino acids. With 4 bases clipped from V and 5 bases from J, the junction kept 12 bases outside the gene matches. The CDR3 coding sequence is TGTGCCAGCAGCTCGACCCTGGGACAGGGCGGCCACAATGAGCAGTTCTTC. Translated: CASSSTLGQGGHNEQFF.